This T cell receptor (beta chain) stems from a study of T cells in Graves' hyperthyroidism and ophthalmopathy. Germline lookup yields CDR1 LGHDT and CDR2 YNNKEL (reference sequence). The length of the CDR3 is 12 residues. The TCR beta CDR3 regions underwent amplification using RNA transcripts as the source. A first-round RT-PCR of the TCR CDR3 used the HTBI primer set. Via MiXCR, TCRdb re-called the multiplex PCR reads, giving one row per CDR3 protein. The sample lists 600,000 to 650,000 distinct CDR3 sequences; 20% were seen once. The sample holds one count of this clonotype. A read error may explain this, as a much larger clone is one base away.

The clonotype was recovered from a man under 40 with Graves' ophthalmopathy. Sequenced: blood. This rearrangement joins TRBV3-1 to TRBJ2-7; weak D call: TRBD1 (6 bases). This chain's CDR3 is CASSQTGNEQCF. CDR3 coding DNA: TGTGCCAGCAGCCAAACAGGGAACGAGCAGTGCTTC.